The rows below give T cell receptor beta chains drawn from one sample of a study of T cell repertoires in cytomegalovirus infection. Their antigens are not known. TCRdb reanalysed the reads using MiXCR and keeps one entry per CDR3 protein. The sample has 450,000 to 600,000 distinct CDR3 sequences, under 55% seen once; the top ten hold 43%. The source material was cultured PBMCs, sampled from culture after CMV antigen stimulation. The origin of the receptors is a human donor in good health (CMV status not recorded). Some clones in this sample may be carry-over from other donors' samples. The CDR3 runs from the conserved cysteine through the conserved F or W. The order of the fields is clone size, V gene, D gene, J gene, CDR3 protein, CDR3 DNA. A D gene is named only where the DNA matches it firmly. Not every row has a clone size; where given, it reads once, few, many or a size class.

>-|TRBV7-9|-|TRBJ1-1
CASSSRAPVGNTEAFF
TGTGCCAGCAGCTCCAGGGCTCCCGTTGGGAACACTGAAGCTTTCTTT
>-|TRBV11-2|-|TRBJ2-1
CASSLGRPQFF
TGTGCCAGCAGCTTAGGCCGACCTCAGTTCTTC
>-|TRBV5-1|TRBD1|TRBJ2-3
CASSLGQLTDTQYF
TGCGCCAGCAGCCTGGGACAGCTCACAGATACGCAGTATTTT
>-|TRBV4-2|-|TRBJ1-3
CASSRRGTAGNTIYF
TGTGCCAGCAGCCGACGCGGGACGGCTGGAAACACCATATATTTT
>many|TRBV11-2|-|TRBJ2-7
CASSYQAYEQYF
TGTGCCAGCAGCTACCAAGCCTACGAGCAGTACTTC
>few|TRBV10-3|TRBD1|TRBJ2-3
CAIGQAAPGTDTQYF
TGTGCCATCGGACAGGCGGCCCCCGGCACAGATACGCAGTATTTT
>-|TRBV12-5|-|TRBJ2-5
CASAARTAGKETQYF
TGTGCTAGTGCCGCCCGGACAGCGGGGAAAGAGACCCAGTACTTC
>-|TRBV5-4|-|TRBJ2-3
CASSLAPESSDTQYF
TGTGCCAGCAGCTTAGCGCCGGAGTCGTCAGATACGCAGTATTTT
>once|TRBV7-6|-|TRBJ1-6
CASSLIRPLHF
TGTGCCAGCAGTTTAATCCGGCCCCTCCACTTT
>-|TRBV6-1|-|TRBJ2-7
CASSEATWGYKYEQYF
TGTGCCAGCAGTGAAGCTACGTGGGGGTACAAGTACGAGCAGTACTTC
>-|TRBV12-3/TRBV12-4|TRBD2|TRBJ2-1
CASSRTRTMVQFF
TGTGCCAGCAGCCGGACTAGAACAATGGTGCAGTTCTTC
>-|TRBV7-2|-|TRBJ2-5
CASSRDKRYQETQYF
TGTGCCAGCAGTCGGGACAAGAGGTACCAAGAGACCCAGTACTTC
>few|TRBV7-6|TRBD1|TRBJ2-1
CASSLPLRDRGRRKSYNEQFF
TGTGCCAGCAGCTTACCCCTCCGGGACAGGGGTAGGAGGAAGTCTTACAATGAGCAGTTCTTC
>-|TRBV10-3|-|TRBJ2-1
CAISESEVNEQFF
TGTGCCATCAGTGAGTCAGAGGTTAATGAGCAGTTCTTC